The following is a T cell receptor (beta chain) sequence with its context. These data originate in a study of T cell changes during pregnancy in multiple sclerosis. The CDR3 has 14 residues. Trimming pared 2 bases from V and 5 bases from J, leaving 12 bases between. CDR1 is MNHEY, CDR2 SMNVEV, per germline (reference sequence). Only in-frame clones appear in the TCRdb table, and some are missing; sequencing was by immunoSEQ multiplex PCR. The sample gives about 110,000 clones, about 90% of which show up once; roughly 1.6% is in the top ten. This sequence originates from a female donor with multiple sclerosis, enrolled in a pregnancy study. The input for sequencing was peripheral blood, taken before pregnancy. This chain joins TRBV27 and TRBJ1-1, with D perhaps TRBD1 (5 bases). The CDR3 is CASSLQGLETEAFF. In nucleotides, the CDR3 is TGTGCCAGCAGTTTACAGGGACTTGAAACTGAAGCTTTCTTT.